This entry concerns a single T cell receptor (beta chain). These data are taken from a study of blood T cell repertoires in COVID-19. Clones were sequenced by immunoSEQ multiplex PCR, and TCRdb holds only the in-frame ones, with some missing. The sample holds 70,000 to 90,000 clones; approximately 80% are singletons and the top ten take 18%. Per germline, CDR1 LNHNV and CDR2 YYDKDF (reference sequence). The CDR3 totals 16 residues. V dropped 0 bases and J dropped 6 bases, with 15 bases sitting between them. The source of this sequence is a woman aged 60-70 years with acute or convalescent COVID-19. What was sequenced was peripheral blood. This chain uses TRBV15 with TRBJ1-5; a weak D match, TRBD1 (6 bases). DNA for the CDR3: TGTGCCACCAGCAGAGATCGAGGGGGGGCCGTTCAGCCCCAGCATTTT. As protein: CATSRDRGGAVQPQHF.